This T cell receptor beta chain was documented in a study of blood T cell repertoires in COVID-19. Study summary: Acute-phase and convalescent COVID-19 samples originated in the United States, Italy and Spain. Sources were T cells, B-cell-depleted T cells, or PBMCs; the material itself was cDNA or gDNA.

In the study's own analysis: Counts of nucleated cells, estimated from reference gene primer amplification, were obtained. The table came from immunoSEQ multiplex PCR; TCRdb's copy has only in-frame clones and leaves some out. The V and J calls and clone size are taken from that table; D and trimming were inferred from the DNA. This table holds approximately 270,000 clones, around nine tenths found once. The sample comprised peripheral blood. The sequence came from a young man with acute or convalescent COVID-19.

In nucleotides, the CDR3 is TGCAGTGCTCGGACTGCCGTCGAGCAGTACTTC. Protein sequence: CSARTAVEQYF. V usage is TRBV20-1 and J usage is TRBJ2-7, with D possibly matching TRBD2 (5 bases). Germline assignment: CDR1 DFQATT and CDR2 SNEGSKA (reference sequence). The CDR3 runs 11 residues. Trimming took off 5 bases at V and 6 bases at J, with 11 bases between the two ends.